The 4 T cell receptor beta chains below were found in one sample sequenced in a study of cytomegalovirus exposure and HLA in healthy donors. 13 Jbeta primers and 60 Vbeta primers were used for the PCR. Measured with immunoSEQ multiplex PCR; TCRdb has only the in-frame clones, and not every one. The sample lists some 170,000 clones, 71% occurring once. The sample comprised PBMCs. The receptors stem from a woman in her twenties or thirties in good health and CMV-seronegative.

The rearrangement joins TRBV5-4 to TRBJ2-7; D may be TRBD2 (6 bases). CDR1 SGHNT and CDR2 YYREEE come from the germline V gene (reference sequence). V was shortened by 4 bases and J by 0 bases, with 11 bases between the two germline ends. The CDR3 is 14 residues long. CDR3 loop: CASSLPGSSYEQYF. Written as DNA, the CDR3 is TGTGCCAGCAGCCTCCCCGGGAGCTCCTACGAGCAGTACTTC.

V usage is TRBV28 and J usage is TRBJ1-2, with D perhaps TRBD1 (5 bases). In germline, CDR1 is MDHEN, CDR2 SYDVKM. Between the trimmed V and J ends, which lost 2 bases and 3 bases, there was a span of 16 bases. This CDR3 region has 16 residues. The CDR3 region is CASSLGGRVFDYGYTF. DNA of the CDR3: TGTGCCAGCAGTTTAGGCGGCAGGGTATTCGACTATGGCTACACCTTC.

The rearrangement links TRBV6-1 to TRBJ1-1; D possibly corresponds to TRBD1 (6 bases). In germline, CDR1 is MNHNS, CDR2 SASEGT. With 9 bases removed from V and 3 bases from J, the gap between germline ends came to 14 bases. The CDR3 has 13 residues. DNA for the CDR3: TGTGCCAGTCGACCCAGGGGAGACACTGAAGCTTTCTTT. Translating it yields CASRPRGDTEAFF.

There are many counts of this clone. The V and J genes are TRBV19 and TRBJ1-1; tentatively, D is TRBD1 (5 bases). CDR1 and CDR2 from the germline V gene are LNHDA and SQIVND (reference sequence). The CDR3 has 14 residues. The germline V and J ends were trimmed by 5 bases and 7 bases, with 17 bases remaining between them. CDR3: CASSLQSGTNEAFF. The CDR3 region has the DNA TGTGCCAGTAGTCTTCAATCCGGGACTAATGAAGCTTTCTTT.